The source of this T cell receptor beta chain is a study of blood T cell repertoires in COVID-19. Study context: Acute and convalescent COVID-19 samples came from the United States, Italy and Spain. The cDNA or gDNA used as material had been derived from T cells, B-cell-depleted T cells, or PBMCs.

Germline values: CDR1 KGHDR, CDR2 SFDVKD. V was shortened by 0 bases and J by 6 bases, with 10 bases between the two germline ends. This CDR3 comprises 15 residues. In the original workflow: The authors estimated nucleated cell counts from reference gene primer amplification. Using immunoSEQ multiplex PCR, the repertoire was profiled, and TCRdb retains in-frame clones only, with some absent. That table is the source of V, J and clone size, and D and trimming were worked out from the DNA. In the table there are 300,000 to 400,000 clones, about 82% of which are singletons. Sequencing was done on a sample of peripheral blood. The sequence was collected from a human donor in a cohort sampled during active COVID-19. V gene TRBV24-1 combines with J gene TRBJ2-2; weak D call: TRBD2 (6 bases). CDR3 bases: TGTGCCACCAGTGATTTGCGGGTAGCGGCCGGGGAGCTGTTTTTT. Protein sequence: CATSDLRVAAGELFF.